Following are 6 T cell receptor beta chains from one sample sequenced in a study of T cell repertoires in aging, cancer and after chemotherapy. Amplification of TCR beta used genomic DNA extracted from peripheral blood. TRB rearrangements spanning V, D and J were amplified using mixed TRB-A/B primers. TCRdb processed the multiplex PCR reads anew with MiXCR; each CDR3 protein has one entry. The table shows some 11,000 distinct CDR3 sequences, with 32% occurring only once. The sample consisted of blood. These receptors came from a human donor in good health. The donor label of this sample is uncertain.

This chain joins TRBV6-1 and TRBJ2-1; 12 bases map to TRBD2. The germline CDR1 and CDR2 sequences are MNHNS and SASEGT. This CDR3 comprises 16 residues. The junction had 12 bases not matched to a gene; V was cut back by 6 bases and J by 9 bases. The CDR3 loop is CASRDDSSGGAGEQFF. The CDR3 DNA reads TGTGCCAGCAGAGACGATTCTAGCGGGGGGGCAGGTGAGCAGTTCTTC.

The chain is built from TRBV6-2 or TRBV6-3 and TRBJ1-1, with 10 bases lining up with TRBD1. The CDR3 loop spans 17 amino acids. J lost 5 bases, V lost 6 bases, and 15 bases had no gene match. Germline V lookup: CDR1 MNHEY, CDR2 SVGEGT. The CDR3 loop reads CASRAGTGVPLGTEAFF. The CDR3 DNA follows: TGTGCCAGCAGGGCCGGGACAGGGGTTCCCCTTGGTACTGAAGCTTTCTTT.

J is TRBJ2-7 and V is TRBV7-9, with 11 bases aligning to TRBD2. V lost 5 bases to trimming and J lost 5 bases; unmatched junction nucleotides: 5. Germline V gene lookup returns CDR1 SEHNR and CDR2 FQNEAQ (reference sequence). The CDR3 is 14 amino acids. The CDR3 protein is CASSPVSGRDEQYF. The CDR3 DNA reads TGTGCCAGCAGCCCCGTTAGCGGGAGGGACGAGCAGTACTTC.

The genes are TRBV19 and TRBJ2-3; a weak D match, TRBD1 (5 bases). V shed 5 bases and J shed 7 bases, with 13 bases lying between them. This CDR3 region has 13 residues. Germline values: CDR1 LNHDA, CDR2 SQIVND (reference sequence). CDR3: CASSLGATYTQYF. The DNA of the CDR3 is TGTGCCAGTAGTCTAGGGGCAACATATACGCAGTATTTT.

By proportion, this clonotype is medium-sized. The chain recombines TRBV5-6 with TRBJ2-5, with TRBD2 matching over 8 bases. Germline V gene data show CDR1 as SGHDT and CDR2 as YYEEEE. This CDR3 is 15 amino acids long. V lost 3 bases and J lost 6; bases outside the gene matches: 10. The chain's CDR3 is CASSSIRRGGKTQYF. The CDR3 DNA is TGTGCCAGCAGCTCGATCCGACGGGGGGGCAAGACCCAGTACTTC.

There are a few counts of this clonotype. The chain links TRBV19 to TRBJ2-5; TRBD1 or TRBD2 may be the D gene (5 bases each). The germline gives CDR1 LNHDA, CDR2 SQIVND (reference sequence). V was shortened by 6 bases and J by 1 base, with 9 bases between the two germline ends. CDR3 size: 13 residues. The CDR3 here is CASRGRFQETQYF. CDR3 nucleotides: TGTGCCAGTAGGGGACGGTTCCAAGAGACCCAGTACTTC.